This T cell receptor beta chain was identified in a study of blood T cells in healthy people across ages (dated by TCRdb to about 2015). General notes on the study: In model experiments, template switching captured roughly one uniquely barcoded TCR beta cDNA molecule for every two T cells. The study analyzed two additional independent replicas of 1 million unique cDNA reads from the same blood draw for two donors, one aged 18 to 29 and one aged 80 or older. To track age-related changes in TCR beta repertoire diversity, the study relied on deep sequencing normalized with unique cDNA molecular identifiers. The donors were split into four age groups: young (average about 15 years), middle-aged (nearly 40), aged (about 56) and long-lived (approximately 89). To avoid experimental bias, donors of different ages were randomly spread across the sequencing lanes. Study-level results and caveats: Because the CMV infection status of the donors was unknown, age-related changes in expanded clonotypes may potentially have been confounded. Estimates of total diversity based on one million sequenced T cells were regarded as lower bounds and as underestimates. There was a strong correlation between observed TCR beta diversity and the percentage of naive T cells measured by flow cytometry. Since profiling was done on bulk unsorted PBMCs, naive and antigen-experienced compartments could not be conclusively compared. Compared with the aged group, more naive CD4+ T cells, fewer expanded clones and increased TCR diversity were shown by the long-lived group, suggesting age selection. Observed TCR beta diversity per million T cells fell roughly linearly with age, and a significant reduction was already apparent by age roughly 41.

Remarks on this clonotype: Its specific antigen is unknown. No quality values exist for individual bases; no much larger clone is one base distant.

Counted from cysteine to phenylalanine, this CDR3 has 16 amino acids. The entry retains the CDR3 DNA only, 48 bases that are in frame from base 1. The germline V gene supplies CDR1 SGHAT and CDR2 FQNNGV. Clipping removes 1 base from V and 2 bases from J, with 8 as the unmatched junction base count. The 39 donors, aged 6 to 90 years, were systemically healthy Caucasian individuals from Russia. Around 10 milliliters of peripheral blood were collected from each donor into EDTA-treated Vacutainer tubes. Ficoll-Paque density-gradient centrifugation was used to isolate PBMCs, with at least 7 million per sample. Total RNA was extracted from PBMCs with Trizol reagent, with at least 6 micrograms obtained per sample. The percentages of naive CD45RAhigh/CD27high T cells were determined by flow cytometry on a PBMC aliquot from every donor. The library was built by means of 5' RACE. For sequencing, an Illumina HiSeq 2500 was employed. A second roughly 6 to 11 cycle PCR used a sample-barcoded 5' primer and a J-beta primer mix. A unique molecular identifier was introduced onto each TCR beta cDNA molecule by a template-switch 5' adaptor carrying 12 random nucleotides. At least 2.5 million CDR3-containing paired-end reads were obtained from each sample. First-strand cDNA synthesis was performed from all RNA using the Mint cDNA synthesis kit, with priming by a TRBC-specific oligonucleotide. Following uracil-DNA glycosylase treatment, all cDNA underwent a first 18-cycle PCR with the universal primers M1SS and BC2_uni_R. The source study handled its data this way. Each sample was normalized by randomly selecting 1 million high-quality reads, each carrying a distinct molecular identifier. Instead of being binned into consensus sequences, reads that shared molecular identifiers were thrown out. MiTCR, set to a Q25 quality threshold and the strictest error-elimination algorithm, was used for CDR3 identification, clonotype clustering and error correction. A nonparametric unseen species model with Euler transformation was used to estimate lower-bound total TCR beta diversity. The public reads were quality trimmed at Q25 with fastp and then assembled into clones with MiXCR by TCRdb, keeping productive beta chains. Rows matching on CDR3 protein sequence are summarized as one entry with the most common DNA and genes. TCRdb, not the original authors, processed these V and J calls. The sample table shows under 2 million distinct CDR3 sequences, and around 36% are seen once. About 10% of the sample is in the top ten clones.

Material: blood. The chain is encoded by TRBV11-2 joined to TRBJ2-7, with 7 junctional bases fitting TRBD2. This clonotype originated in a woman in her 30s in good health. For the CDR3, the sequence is CASSLVSWGGPYEQYF. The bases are TGTGCCAGCAGCTTAGTTTCTTGGGGGGGACCCTACGAGCAGTACTTC.